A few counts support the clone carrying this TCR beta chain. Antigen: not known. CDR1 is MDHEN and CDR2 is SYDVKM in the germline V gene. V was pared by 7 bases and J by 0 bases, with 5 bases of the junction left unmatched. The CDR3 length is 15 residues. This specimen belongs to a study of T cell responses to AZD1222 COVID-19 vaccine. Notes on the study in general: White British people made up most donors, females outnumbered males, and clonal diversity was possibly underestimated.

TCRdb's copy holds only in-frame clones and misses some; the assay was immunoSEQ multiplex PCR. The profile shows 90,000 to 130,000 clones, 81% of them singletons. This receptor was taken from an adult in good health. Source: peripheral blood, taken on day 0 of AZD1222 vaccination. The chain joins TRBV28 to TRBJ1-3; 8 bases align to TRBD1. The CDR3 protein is CASTPGQGSGNTIYF. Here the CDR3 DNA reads TGTGCCAGCACCCCCGGACAGGGCTCTGGAAACACCATATATTTT.